A single sample is the source of the 24 T cell receptor beta chains below, sequenced in a study of identical twins. A single record per CDR3 protein comes from TCRdb applying MiXCR to the 5' RACE reads. The sample has some 660,000 distinct CDR3 sequences; around 8.3% are singletons. This sample was also put to use in a study of yellow fever vaccine responses in identical twins.

The sequenced material came from PBMCs. These receptors all stem from a young woman in good health.

The chain employs TRBV20-1 and TRBJ1-6; D gene ambiguous. Germline values: CDR1 DFQATT, CDR2 SNEGSKA (reference sequence). The CDR3 is made up of 15 amino acids. V lost 0 bases, J lost 7 bases, and 13 bases lay in between. CDR3 residues: CSARDYRTPNSPLHF. CDR3 bases: TGCAGTGCTAGAGATTACCGAACACCCAATTCACCCCTCCACTTT.

The V gene is TRBV24-1, the J gene TRBJ2-2; D possibly corresponds to TRBD1 (6 bases). Looked up from germline, CDR1 is KGHDR and CDR2 is SFDVKD. V was cut by 6 bases and J by 6 bases, with 16 bases left in between. The CDR3 sequence is 15 residues long. The CDR3 DNA follows: TGTGCCACCAGTCAGGTGGGGGCCGGACCCGGGGAGCTGTTTTTT. It is translated as CATSQVGAGPGELFF.

The chain recombines TRBV7-9 with TRBJ2-3; 9 nucleotides line up with TRBD1. The CDR3 has 16 amino acids. The V gene's germline CDR1 is SEHNR and CDR2 FQNEAQ (reference sequence). J gave up 4 bases and V 0 bases, and 5 bases lay outside the gene matches. Here the CDR3 reads CASSLADRGSADTQYF. Here the CDR3 DNA reads TGTGCCAGCAGCTTAGCCGACAGGGGGTCGGCAGATACGCAGTATTTT.

This clonotype was seen many times. V usage is TRBV7-9 and J usage is TRBJ2-3; D is ambiguous. The germline gives CDR1 SEHNR, CDR2 FQNEAQ (reference sequence). The CDR3 sequence is 17 residues long. The ends were cut back, 2 bases at V and 4 bases at J, with 19 bases in the middle. The CDR3 protein is CASSLKSVSREADTQYF. CDR3 DNA sequence: TGTGCCAGCAGCTTAAAGAGTGTTTCCAGAGAAGCAGATACGCAGTATTTT.

This clonotype has only a few counts. The DNA for the CDR3 is TGTGCCAGCAGAGGGACTAGCGGAGAGACCCAGTACTTC. Translated, it gives CASRGTSGETQYF. The J gene is TRBJ2-5, the V gene TRBV2; TRBD2 aligns across 11 bases. Germline V gene data show CDR1 as SNHLY and CDR2 as FYNNEI. This CDR3 region has 13 residues. V dropped 6 bases and J dropped 4; count of bases not matched to a gene: 1.

The chain joins TRBV7-9 to TRBJ2-5; no definite D call. The V end lost 1 base, the J end lost 4 bases, and 10 bases lay between the germline ends. This CDR3 is 14 amino acids long. The germline gives CDR1 SEHNR, CDR2 FQNEAQ (reference sequence). CDR3 in amino acids: CASSLVGSLETQYF. CDR3 nucleotide sequence: TGTGCCAGCAGCTTAGTAGGCAGCCTAGAGACCCAGTACTTC.

The chain combines TRBV6-5 with TRBJ2-6; maybe TRBD2 (5 bases). Germline CDR1 is MNHEY and CDR2 is SVGAGI. Trimming stripped 2 bases from V and 3 bases from J, with 11 bases between. The CDR3 runs to 16 residues. The CDR3 coding sequence is TGTGCCAGCAGTTACGAGGTTGGGAGTGGGGCCAACGTCCTGACTTTC. It specifies CASSYEVGSGANVLTF.

This chain uses TRBV28 with TRBJ2-5; no clear D gene. V lost 4 bases to trimming and J lost 3 bases, with 9 bases between them. Germline V gene data show CDR1 as MDHEN and CDR2 as SYDVKM. There are 13 residues in the CDR3. CDR3 loop: CASSSRLKETQYF. CDR3 bases: TGTGCCAGCAGTTCAAGACTGAAAGAGACCCAGTACTTC.

This clonotype was counted at least ten times. The J gene is TRBJ1-2, the V gene TRBV12-3 or TRBV12-4; no firm D call. The CDR3 is 15 residues long. With 5 bases removed from V and 4 bases from J, the gap between germline ends came to 17 bases. The CDR3: CASSRDGPPSYGYTF. The CDR3 DNA is TGTGCCAGCAGTCGCGACGGACCCCCTTCCTATGGCTACACCTTC.

The J gene is TRBJ2-7, the V gene TRBV21-1; the table's D call TRBD2 went unverified against the DNA. TRBV21-1 corresponds to a pseudogene. This CDR3 is 13 amino acids long. CDR3 residues: CASFLPDPYEQYF. CDR3 in DNA: TGTGCCAGCTTCCTCCCCGACCCGTACGAGCAGTACTTC.

This clonotype was observed many times. The rearrangement uses TRBV6-1 and TRBJ1-1; 8 positions match TRBD1. This CDR3 comprises 14 residues. The V segment lost 6 bases and the J segment 4 bases; nucleotides outside the gene matches: 7. Germline CDR1 is MNHNS and CDR2 is SASEGT. CDR3 nucleotide sequence: TGTGCCAGCAGCCCGACAGGGGTCGGCACTGAAGCTTTCTTT. Its protein is CASSPTGVGTEAFF.

This clonotype was picked up many times. The chain's CDR3 is CASTTGGGQAYEQYF. CDR3 sequence (DNA): TGCGCCAGCACAACCGGCGGGGGTCAAGCCTACGAGCAGTACTTC. The chain has TRBV10-2 and TRBJ2-7, with 7 bases lining up with TRBD2. V lost 7 bases to trimming and J lost 2 bases; unmatched junction nucleotides: 11. The CDR3 runs to 15 residues. Germline loops: CDR1 WSHSY, CDR2 SAAADI.

This clonotype has at least ten counts. The rearrangement uses TRBV6-4 and TRBJ2-1; 9 bases align to TRBD2. The CDR3 totals 16 residues. V dropped 5 bases and J dropped 8; count of bases not matched to a gene: 13. Germline lookup yields CDR1 MRHNA and CDR2 SNTAGT. As DNA, the CDR3 is TGTGCCAGCAGTACCATAGCGGGAGAAGGTAGTCATGAGCAGTTCTTC. Amino acids: CASSTIAGEGSHEQFF.

Only a few counts were recorded for this clonotype. The chain has TRBV30 and TRBJ2-1; the D is unclear. This CDR3 is built from 13 residues. CDR1 GTSNPN and CDR2 SVGIG come from the germline V gene (reference sequence). V dropped 2 bases and J dropped 2 bases, with 7 bases sitting between them. The CDR3, as DNA: TGTGCCTGGAGTTCTGGGGCCTACAATGAGCAGTTCTTC. Translating gives CAWSSGAYNEQFF.

This clonotype was counted only a few times. The J gene is TRBJ2-1, the V gene TRBV19; 12 bases map to TRBD2. CDR3 length: 17 residues. The V segment lost 3 bases and the J segment 10 bases; nucleotides outside the gene matches: 13. Germline assignment: CDR1 LNHDA and CDR2 SQIVND (reference sequence). CDR3 coding DNA: TGTGCCAGTAGTATCCTCGAGGGCCTAGCGGGGGGGGGAGAGCAGTTCTTC. As protein: CASSILEGLAGGGEQFF.

This clonotype was counted many times. The V and J genes are TRBV7-8 and TRBJ2-7, with D perhaps given as TRBD1 or TRBD2 (5 bases each). Germline V gene data show CDR1 as SGHVS and CDR2 as FQNEAQ. Trimming took 1 base from V and 3 from J, leaving 10 bases between them. The CDR3 extends over 14 amino acids. The chain's CDR3 is CASSLERGDYEQYF. CDR3 DNA sequence: TGTGCCAGCAGCTTAGAGAGGGGAGACTACGAGCAGTACTTC.

This chain joins TRBV28 and TRBJ1-5; no reliable D call. Trimming left V 6 bases short and J 3 bases short, with 15 bases between. The CDR3 spans 15 residues. The germline V gene has CDR1 MDHEN and CDR2 SYDVKM. This chain's CDR3 is CASRLVEGFNQPQHF. The CDR3 coding sequence is TGTGCCAGCAGGCTCGTGGAGGGCTTCAATCAGCCCCAGCATTTT.

This clonotype was counted ten times or more. V usage is TRBV12-3 or TRBV12-4 and J usage is TRBJ2-2; D is ambiguous. The CDR3 is 15 residues long. The germline V and J ends were trimmed by 7 bases and 0 bases, with 12 bases remaining between them. This chain's CDR3 is CASKLDGPNTGELFF. CDR3 DNA sequence: TGTGCCAGCAAGCTAGACGGGCCGAACACCGGGGAGCTGTTTTTT.

This clonotype was counted a few times. The genes are TRBV7-9 and TRBJ2-3, with TRBD2 matching 9 bases. CDR3 length: 15 amino acids. The germline V gene has CDR1 SEHNR and CDR2 FQNEAQ (reference sequence). With 8 bases clipped from V and 2 bases from J, the junction kept 8 bases outside the gene matches. CDR3 bases: TGTGCCAGCCCCCCGACTAGCGGACCCACAGATACGCAGTATTTT. Translating gives CASPPTSGPTDTQYF.

This clonotype has more than one count but fewer than ten. The J gene is TRBJ2-2, the V gene TRBV9, with D hard to call. The CDR3 runs 15 residues. Germline-derived CDR1 and CDR2 are SGDLS and YYNGEE. The V end lost 0 bases, the J end lost 4 bases, and 10 bases lay between the germline ends. The chain's CDR3 is CASSVALRSTGELFF. The CDR3, as DNA: TGTGCCAGCAGCGTAGCCCTAAGGTCCACCGGGGAGCTGTTTTTT.

This clonotype was seen ten or more times. The rearrangement uses TRBV12-3 or TRBV12-4 and TRBJ1-6; 10 bases are a match to TRBD1. CDR3 length equals 15 residues. V shed 3 bases, J shed 9 bases, and the junction held 5 bases outside the gene matches. CDR3 sequence (DNA): TGTGCCAGCAGTTTTGGACAGGGGGAGGGTTCACCCCTCCACTTT. This codes for CASSFGQGEGSPLHF.

This clonotype was picked up a small number of times. V gene TRBV6-2 or TRBV6-3 combines with J gene TRBJ2-5; TRBD2 agrees at 10 bases. Germline V lookup: CDR1 MNHEY, CDR2 SVGEGT. The CDR3 loop spans 16 amino acids. Unmatched junction bases numbered 6, after V lost 0 bases and J lost 5 bases. Here the CDR3 reads CASSYSASGSTETQYF. In nucleotides, the CDR3 is TGTGCCAGCAGTTACTCGGCTAGCGGGAGTACGGAGACCCAGTACTTC.

In this sample, this clonotype turned up many times. The gene calls are TRBV12-3 or TRBV12-4 and TRBJ2-7, with D possibly being TRBD2 (5 bases). The length of the CDR3 is 13 residues. Trimming took off 7 bases at V and 5 bases at J, with 15 bases between the two ends. The DNA of the CDR3 is TGTGCCAGCACCCCTAGTCCCGGGGACGAGCAGTACTTC. This encodes CASTPSPGDEQYF.

This clonotype showed up just a few times. The chain joins TRBV4-3 to TRBJ2-7, with TRBD1 matching 12 bases. The CDR3 is 16 amino acids. The junction had 8 bases not matched to a gene; V was cut back by 3 bases and J by 5 bases. Germline CDR1 reads LGHNA; CDR2 reads YSLEER. The CDR3 DNA sequence: TGCGCCAGCAGCCACGCGCCGGGACAGGGGGCCAACGAGCAGTACTTC. It yields the protein CASSHAPGQGANEQYF.